This T cell receptor beta chain was identified in a study of circulating and synovial CD4+ cells in juvenile arthritis. Germline-derived CDR1 and CDR2 are SNHLY and FYNNEI. This CDR3 is 12 amino acids long. Trimming stripped 7 bases from V and 7 bases from J, with 10 bases between. The data were produced by immunoSEQ multiplex PCR, yet TCRdb's version contains in-frame clones alone and is incomplete. The sample consists of 30,000 to 40,000 clones, roughly 95% of them appearing once. The specimen was CD4+ T cells from blood. The chain links TRBV2 to TRBJ1-4; D unclear. The clonotype was recovered from a human donor with juvenile idiopathic arthritis. The CDR3 sequence: CASKREAEKLFF. The CDR3, as DNA: TGTGCCAGCAAACGAGAGGCTGAAAAACTGTTTTTT.